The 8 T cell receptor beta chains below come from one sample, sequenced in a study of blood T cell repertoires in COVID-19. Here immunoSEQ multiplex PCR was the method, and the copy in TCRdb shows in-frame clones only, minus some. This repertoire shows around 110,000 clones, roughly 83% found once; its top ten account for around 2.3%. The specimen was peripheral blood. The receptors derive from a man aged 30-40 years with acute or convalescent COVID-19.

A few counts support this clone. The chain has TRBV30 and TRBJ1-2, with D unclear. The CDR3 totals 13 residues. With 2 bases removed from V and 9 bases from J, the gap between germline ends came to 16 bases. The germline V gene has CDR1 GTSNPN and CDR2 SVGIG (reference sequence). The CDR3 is CAWSTTSVVRYTF. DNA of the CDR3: TGTGCCTGGAGTACGACTTCTGTAGTTCGCTACACCTTC.

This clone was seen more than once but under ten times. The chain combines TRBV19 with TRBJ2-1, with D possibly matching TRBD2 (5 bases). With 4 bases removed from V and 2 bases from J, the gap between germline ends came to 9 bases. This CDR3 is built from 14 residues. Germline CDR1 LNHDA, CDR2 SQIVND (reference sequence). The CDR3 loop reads CASSRTGTYNEQFF. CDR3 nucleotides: TGTGCCAGTAGTAGGACTGGCACCTACAATGAGCAGTTCTTC.

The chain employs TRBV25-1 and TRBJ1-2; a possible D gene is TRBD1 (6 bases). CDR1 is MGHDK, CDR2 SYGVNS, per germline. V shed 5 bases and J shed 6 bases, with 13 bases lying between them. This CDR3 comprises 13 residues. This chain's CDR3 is CASSKKGGDGYTF. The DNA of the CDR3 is TGTGCCAGCAGTAAAAAGGGGGGGGATGGCTACACCTTC.

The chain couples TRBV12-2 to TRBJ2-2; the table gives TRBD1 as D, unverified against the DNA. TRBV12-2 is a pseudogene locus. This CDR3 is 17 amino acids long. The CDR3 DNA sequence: TGTGCAAGTCGCTTAGACACCCCCAGGGAAACCGCCGGGGAGCTGTTTTTT. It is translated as CASRLDTPRETAGELFF.

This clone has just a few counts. Here the CDR3 DNA reads TGTGCCAGCAGGACAGGGCTAAGCTCCTACAATGAGCAGTTCTTC. Its translation: CASRTGLSSYNEQFF. V and J are TRBV11-2 and TRBJ2-1; 7 bases are shared with TRBD1. The CDR3 covers 15 residues. CDR1 is SGHAT and CDR2 is FQNNGV in the germline V gene. V gave up 6 bases and J gave up 0 bases; unmatched junction bases: 5.

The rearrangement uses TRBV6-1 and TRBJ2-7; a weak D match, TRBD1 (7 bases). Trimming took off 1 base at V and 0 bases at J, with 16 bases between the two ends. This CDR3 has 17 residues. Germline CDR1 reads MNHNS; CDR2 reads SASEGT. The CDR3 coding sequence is TGTGCCAGCAGTGAAGGGGTTTGGCGGGACAGCTCCTACGAGCAGTACGTC. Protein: CASSEGVWRDSSYEQYV.

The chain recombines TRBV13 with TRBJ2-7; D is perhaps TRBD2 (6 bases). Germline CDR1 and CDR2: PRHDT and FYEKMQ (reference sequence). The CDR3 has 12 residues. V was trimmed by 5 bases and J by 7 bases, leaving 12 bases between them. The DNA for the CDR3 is TGTGCCAGCAGCCTGGGGAGGAGAGAGCAGTACTTC. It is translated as CASSLGRREQYF.

The CDR3 loop reads CASSLARGQGVSDTQYF. The CDR3 DNA reads TGCGCCAGCAGCTTGGCTAGGGGACAGGGGGTATCAGATACGCAGTATTTT. This chain joins TRBV5-1 and TRBJ2-3; 11 bases match TRBD1. Per the germline V gene, CDR1 is SGHRS and CDR2 is YFSETQ. V lost 0 bases and J lost 4; bases outside the gene matches: 7. This CDR3 has 17 amino acids. Variable domain in full (rest from reference TRBV5-1 and TRBJ2-3): KAGVTQTPRYLIKTRGQQVTLSCSPISGHRSVSWYQQTPGQGLQFLFEYFSETQRNKGNFPGRFSGRQFSNSRSEMNVSTLELGDSALYLCASSLARGQGVSDTQYFGPGTRLTVL.